The rows below give T cell receptor beta chains drawn from one sample of a study of blood T cells in healthy people across ages. In TCRdb, the 5' RACE reads were re-called with MiXCR into one record per CDR3 protein. The data contain approximately 800,000 distinct CDR3 sequences, 58% of them singletons. The material sequenced was blood. The receptors here all came from a young man in good health. The CDR3 runs from the conserved cysteine through the conserved F or W. A D gene is named only where the DNA matches it firmly. Size is stated for part of the rows, as once, few or many counts, or as a class when the clone is expanded.

D | J | V | size | DNA | CDR3
. | TRBJ2-5 | TRBV5-1 | . | TGCGCCAGCAGCCTCATGGGGAGAGGCCGAGGGGGTCAAGAGACCCTGTACTTC | CASSLMGRGRGGQETLYF
. | TRBJ2-1 | TRBV11-1 | few | TGTGCCAGCAGCTTACGAACCTTTGGTAGCTCCTACAATGAGCAGTTCTTC | CASSLRTFGSSYNEQFF
. | TRBJ2-3 | TRBV7-3 | . | TGTGCCAGCAGCTTAAATTGGGGAGATACGCAGTATTTT | CASSLNWGDTQYF
. | TRBJ2-7 | TRBV27 | . | TGTGCCAGCAGCCGAGGGTCCTTCTACGAGCAGTACTTC | CASSRGSFYEQYF
. | TRBJ1-2 | TRBV20-1 | few | TGCAGTGCTAGAGAGACAGGAAGGACCGGCTCGTATGGCTACACCTTC | CSARETGRTGSYGYTF
. | TRBJ2-5 | TRBV4-3 | . | TGCGCCAGCAGCCAAGAGTCCCGGTCGGAGACCCAGTACTTC | CASSQESRSETQYF
. | TRBJ2-6 | TRBV21-1 | . | TGTGCCAGCCCCGACGGGGAGGTATCCTCTGGGGCCAACGTCCTGACTTTC | CASPDGEVSSGANVLTF
TRBD1 | TRBJ1-2 | TRBV7-2 | . | TGTGCCAGCAGCCAGAATAGGGACAGATATGGCTACACCTTC | CASSQNRDRYGYTF
. | TRBJ1-2 | TRBV20-1 | . | TGCAGTTCAGGGAACTATGGCTACACCTTC | CSSGNYGYTF
TRBD2 | TRBJ2-4 | TRBV4-2 | . | TGTGCCAGCAGCCAATCTAGCGGGGGGGCTGCGTACGGGCAGTACTTC | CASSQSSGGAAYGQYF
TRBD1 | TRBJ1-2 | TRBV28 | . | TGTGCCAGCACAGGGGGAGTGGGGGGCTACACCTTC | CASTGGVGGYTF
. | TRBJ1-5 | TRBV7-2 | . | TGTGCCAGCAGCTTAAGGGCAGCGGGGATCAATCAGCCCCAGCATTTT | CASSLRAAGINQPQHF
. | TRBJ1-1 | TRBV3-1 | . | TGTGCCAGCAGCGGAACGCACAGGGCCTTAAGGGAAGCTTTCTTT | CASSGTHRALREAFF
. | TRBJ1-5 | TRBV4-2 | . | TGTGCCAGCAGCCGCAACAGGGACAATCAGCCCCAGCATTTT | CASSRNRDNQPQHF
. | TRBJ2-1 | TRBV11-1 | . | TGTGCCAGCAGCCGCCGGGCGGGGACCACAGATACGCAGTTCTTC | CASSRRAGTTDTQFF
TRBD1 | TRBJ1-6 | TRBV25-1 | . | TGTGCCAGCAGTGAATTCAGGGGGCGGGATTCACCCCTCCACTTT | CASSEFRGRDSPLHF
. | TRBJ2-7 | TRBV28 | many | TGTGCCAGCAGTCCCCCGCAGTATTCCGGTGGGACCAGTAAGTCCCAGTACTTC | CASSPPQYSGGTSKSQYF
. | TRBJ1-2 | TRBV5-1 | once | TGCGCCAGCACCGACCCGGGGGTCGCCTATGGCTACACCTTC | CASTDPGVAYGYTF
TRBD2 | TRBJ2-5 | TRBV28 | . | TGTGCCACCCTCCCCCGACTAGCGGGAGGGCTAGAGACCCAGTACTTC | CATLPRLAGGLETQYF
TRBD2 | TRBJ2-1 | TRBV18 | . | TGTGCCAGCTCTCTTTTAGGGACTAGGGGCAATGAGCAGTTCTTC | CASSLLGTRGNEQFF
TRBD1 | TRBJ1-1 | TRBV3-1 | . | TGTGCCAGCAGCCAAGTTAGGGACAGGGGTTTTAGGGACACTGAAGCTTTCTTT | CASSQVRDRGFRDTEAFF
. | TRBJ1-1 | TRBV6-4 | once | TGTGCCAGCAGTGACGGGCGAGGCACTGAAGCTTTCTTT | CASSDGRGTEAFF
TRBD1 | TRBJ2-7 | TRBV5-1 | few | TGCGCCAGCAGCGACGACAGGGGAGCCTACGAGCAGTACTTC | CASSDDRGAYEQYF
. | TRBJ2-7 | TRBV7-2 | . | TGTGCCAGCAGCTTTGATCACGAGCAGTACTTC | CASSFDHEQYF
. | TRBJ2-7 | TRBV6-2/TRBV6-3 | . | TGTGCCAGCCGGGCAGGGGGAGGCTACGAGCAGTACTTC | CASRAGGGYEQYF
. | TRBJ2-3 | TRBV5-1 | . | TGCGCCAGCAGACCCGACAGCCTAGGGGATACGCAGTATTTT | CASRPDSLGDTQYF
TRBD1 | TRBJ1-2 | TRBV11-3 | once | TGTGCCAGCAGCTTTGGTACAGGGGAACGCTATGGCTACACCTTC | CASSFGTGERYGYTF
. | TRBJ2-5 | TRBV4-3 | once | TGCGCCAGCAGCCAAGACAAGGGGGTTGGGGAGACCCAGTACTTC | CASSQDKGVGETQYF
. | TRBJ2-1 | TRBV20-1 | few | TGCAGTGCTGCATCCTACAATGAGCAGTTCTTC | CSAASYNEQFF
. | TRBJ2-2 | TRBV20-1 | . | TGCAGTGCTCTGGGGCAGACTGACACCGGGGAGCTGTTTTTT | CSALGQTDTGELFF
TRBD2 | TRBJ2-1 | TRBV3-1 | . | TGTGCCAGCAGCACACCGGGACTAGCGGGGGGAGCAAACAATGAGCAGTTCTTC | CASSTPGLAGGANNEQFF
TRBD2 | TRBJ2-3 | TRBV20-1 | . | TGCAGTGGTACTAGCGGGGATCGGGATACGCAGTATTTT | CSGTSGDRDTQYF
. | TRBJ1-1 | TRBV4-2 | few | TGTGCCAGCAGCCGATACACTGAAGCTTTCTTT | CASSRYTEAFF
. | TRBJ2-7 | TRBV3-1 | few | TGTGCCAGCAGCCAAGATCTTGGGGTCCCCTACGAGCAGTACTTC | CASSQDLGVPYEQYF
. | TRBJ2-1 | TRBV3-1 | few | TGTGCCAGCAGCCGCCGGGACCACTACCATGAGCAGTTCTTC | CASSRRDHYHEQFF
. | TRBJ2-7 | TRBV5-1 | few | TGCGCCAGCAGGGGGACGTGGAAGGAGGTCGAGCAGTACTTC | CASRGTWKEVEQYF
TRBD1 | TRBJ1-2 | TRBV5-1 | . | TGCGCCAGCAGCACCTACAGGGGTGCTAACTATGGCTACACCTTC | CASSTYRGANYGYTF
. | TRBJ1-2 | TRBV27 | . | TGTGCCAGCAGCAACCTAGGGGATGGCTACACCTTC | CASSNLGDGYTF
TRBD1 | TRBJ1-5 | TRBV12-3/TRBV12-4 | . | TGTGCCAGCAGTTCTTCAGGACAGGGCGGCGGGCAGCCCCAGCATTTT | CASSSSGQGGGQPQHF
. | TRBJ1-2 | TRBV5-1 | few | TGCGCCAGCAGCTTATTCGACATCTCGAATGGTGGCTACACCTTC | CASSLFDISNGGYTF
TRBD2 | TRBJ2-1 | TRBV14 | . | TGTGCCAGCACAACTAGCGGGAGCGAGCAGTTCTTC | CASTTSGSEQFF
. | TRBJ2-3 | TRBV20-1 | . | TGCAGTGCTAGAGAGGTTGGGGATACGCAGTATTTT | CSAREVGDTQYF
TRBD2 | TRBJ2-7 | TRBV20-1 | . | TGCAGTGCTAATCGCCTAGCGGGAGGGCCGTCCTACGAGCAGTACTTC | CSANRLAGGPSYEQYF
. | TRBJ2-7 | TRBV6-5 | . | TGTGCCAGCAGTCTGGGCGACGCCCGCTCCTACGAGCAGTACTTC | CASSLGDARSYEQYF
TRBD2 | TRBJ2-1 | TRBV10-3 | . | TGTGCCTCCGGACTAGCTCTCAATGAGCAGTTCTTC | CASGLALNEQFF